This is a list of T cell receptor beta chains from one sample in a study of cytomegalovirus exposure and HLA in healthy donors. Data came from immunoSEQ multiplex PCR; TCRdb stores just in-frame clones and leaves some out. Among some 14,000 clones listed, roughly 63% were seen once. Sequencing was performed on PBMCs. The receptor source for this set is a woman aged 50 to 65 in good health and CMV-seropositive. The CDR3 runs from the conserved cysteine through the conserved F or W. A D gene is named only where the DNA matches it firmly. A row's size may be missing; if present it is once, few, many or a size class.

V	J	size	D	CDR3	DNA
TRBV4-1	TRBJ2-7	-	-	CASSQGGGNLKEGSYEQYF	TGCGCCAGCAGCCAAGGCGGCGGGAACCTAAAAGAGGGGTCCTACGAGCAGTACTTC
TRBV30	TRBJ1-5	-	-	CAWSDSSNQPQHF	TGTGCCTGGAGTGACAGCAGCAATCAGCCCCAGCATTTT
TRBV9	TRBJ1-1	-	-	CASSLSPESNTEAFF	TGTGCCAGCAGCCTATCGCCTGAATCGAACACTGAAGCTTTCTTT
TRBV25-1	TRBJ2-6	-	TRBD1	CASGDRAGANVLTF	TGTGCCAGCGGGGACAGGGCTGGGGCCAACGTCCTGACTTTC
TRBV6-5	TRBJ2-2	few	-	CASSSHRSGELFF	TGTGCCAGCAGTTCGCACAGGTCGGGGGAGCTGTTTTTT
TRBV14	TRBJ1-2	-	-	CASSRGEGEYWYGYTF	TGTGCCAGCAGCCGCGGAGAGGGAGAGTATTGGTATGGCTACACCTTC
TRBV4-1	TRBJ1-5	-	-	CASSQPTVGGSEPQHF	TGCGCCAGCAGCCAACCGACAGTAGGGGGTAGCGAGCCCCAGCATTTT
TRBV30	TRBJ1-1	-	-	CAWRGRAFTEAFF	TGTGCCTGGAGGGGCAGGGCTTTCACTGAAGCTTTCTTT
TRBV27	TRBJ2-3	-	-	CASSSRKTDTQYF	TGTGCCAGCAGTTCCAGGAAGACAGATACGCAGTATTTT
TRBV7-2	TRBJ1-1	few	-	CASSRGGTEAFF	TGTGCCAGCAGCAGGGGCGGCACTGAAGCTTTCTTT
TRBV6-6	TRBJ2-1	few	-	CASSLRVAEQFF	TGTGCCAGCAGCCTCAGGGTCGCCGAGCAGTTCTTC
TRBV4-2	TRBJ1-5	-	TRBD1	CASSQEGTGHQPQHF	TGTGCCAGCAGCCAAGAAGGGACAGGACACCAGCCCCAGCATTTT
TRBV15	TRBJ1-4	-	TRBD1	CATSKGAMNEKLFF	TGTGCCACCAGCAAGGGGGCCATGAATGAAAAACTGTTTTTT
TRBV4-3	TRBJ2-7	-	-	CASSQEGTIDSPTPYEQYF	TGCGCCAGCAGCCAAGAGGGTACTATCGACAGTCCCACTCCCTACGAGCAGTACTTC
TRBV30	TRBJ2-1	-	-	CAWSIDTGTFSYNEQFF	TGTGCCTGGAGTATAGACACCGGGACTTTCTCCTACAATGAGCAGTTCTTC
TRBV29-1	TRBJ2-7	few	-	CSVDTGGTYEQYF	TGCAGCGTTGATACTGGCGGGACCTACGAGCAGTACTTC
TRBV4-3	TRBJ2-7	-	-	CASSQDHRDNYEQYF	TGCGCCAGCAGCCAAGACCACAGGGACAACTACGAGCAGTACTTC
TRBV15	TRBJ1-2	-	TRBD1	CATSRDGTGDGYTF	TGTGCCACCAGCAGAGATGGGACAGGGGATGGCTACACCTTC
TRBV18	TRBJ1-5	-	-	CASSPGGNQPQHF	TGTGCCAGCTCACCTGGGGGGAATCAGCCCCAGCATTTT
TRBV30	TRBJ1-1	-	-	CAWSGHSEAFF	TGTGCCTGGAGTGGACACTCTGAAGCTTTCTTT
TRBV4-1	TRBJ2-3	-	-	CASSQDSRSTDTQYF	TGCGCCAGCAGCCAAGATTCGCGGAGCACAGATACGCAGTATTTT
TRBV7-2	TRBJ1-5	few	-	CASRKWADSSNQPQHF	TGTGCCAGCAGGAAGTGGGCGGACAGCAGTAATCAGCCCCAGCATTTT
TRBV29-1	TRBJ2-7	-	TRBD1	CSIRQGVSYEQYF	TGCAGCATCCGACAGGGGGTATCCTACGAGCAGTACTTC
TRBV6-5	TRBJ1-1	few	-	CASSGRDGGAFF	TGTGCCAGCAGTGGAAGGGACGGGGGAGCTTTCTTT
TRBV29-1	TRBJ2-1	-	-	CSVIQGLSFLTSSYNEQFF	TGCAGCGTGATCCAGGGACTTTCCTTCTTGACTAGCTCCTACAATGAGCAGTTCTTC
TRBV7-2	TRBJ2-5	-	-	CASSLAETQYF	TGTGCCAGCAGCTTGGCAGAGACCCAGTACTTC
TRBV7-2	TRBJ1-4	-	-	CASSPSGGSEKLFF	TGTGCCAGCAGCCCTAGCGGGGGTAGCGAAAAACTGTTTTTT
TRBV20-1	TRBJ1-1	-	-	CSARGPYEAFF	TGCAGTGCTAGGGGGCCATATGAAGCTTTCTTT
TRBV25-1	TRBJ2-2	-	TRBD1	CASSVGTGDTGELFF	TGTGCCAGCAGTGTGGGGACAGGGGACACCGGGGAGCTGTTTTTT
TRBV9	TRBJ2-1	-	TRBD2	CASSVGLAAYNEQFF	TGTGCCAGCAGCGTGGGACTAGCGGCCTACAATGAGCAGTTCTTC
TRBV5-6	TRBJ1-2	-	-	CASSLTDTSYTF	TGTGCCAGCAGCTTGACGGACACTAGCTACACCTTC
TRBV7-3	TRBJ1-3	few	-	CASSQGTGNTIYF	TGTGCCAGCAGTCAGGGTACGGGAAACACCATATATTTT
TRBV7-9	TRBJ1-1	-	-	CASSLARSEAFF	TGTGCCAGCAGCTTAGCCAGATCTGAAGCTTTCTTT
TRBV4-2	TRBJ1-4	-	-	CASSQAEAADEKLFF	TGTGCCAGCAGCCAAGCTGAGGCGGCGGATGAAAAACTGTTTTTT
TRBV5-1	TRBJ1-4	-	-	CASSLGQTNEKLFF	TGCGCCAGCAGCTTGGGACAGACAAATGAAAAACTGTTTTTT
TRBV29-1	TRBJ1-1	few	TRBD1	CSATGEDEAFF	TGCAGCGCGACAGGGGAGGATGAAGCTTTCTTT
TRBV11-2	TRBJ2-2	-	-	CASSGSRLNTGELFF	TGTGCCAGCAGTGGTTCGCGGTTAAACACCGGGGAGCTGTTTTTT
TRBV6-4	TRBJ2-2	-	-	CASEVFRTGELFF	TGTGCCAGCGAGGTTTTCCGCACCGGGGAGCTGTTTTTT
TRBV28	TRBJ1-5	-	-	CASNQDSNQPQHF	TGTGCCAGCAATCAGGATAGCAATCAGCCCCAGCATTTT
TRBV5-4	TRBJ1-1	-	-	CASSPVPTGGNTEAFF	TGTGCCAGCAGCCCCGTCCCGACAGGCGGGAACACTGAAGCTTTCTTT
TRBV30	TRBJ1-1	-	-	CAWSAQTEAFF	TGTGCCTGGAGTGCCCAGACTGAAGCTTTCTTT
TRBV6-1	TRBJ2-1	-	TRBD2	CASSESSGSPYEQFF	TGTGCCAGCAGTGAATCAAGCGGGAGCCCCTATGAGCAGTTCTTC
TRBV9	TRBJ1-2	-	TRBD1	CASSLGTVYGYTF	TGTGCCAGCAGCCTCGGGACAGTTTATGGCTACACCTTC
TRBV5-1	TRBJ2-1	-	-	CASSLIENNEQFF	TGCGCCAGCAGCTTAATAGAGAACAATGAGCAGTTCTTC
TRBV7-7	TRBJ2-3	-	TRBD2	CASARLAGADTQYF	TGTGCTAGCGCGCGGCTAGCGGGAGCCGATACGCAGTATTTT
TRBV6-1	TRBJ1-2	few	-	CASSEDWGPYGYTF	TGTGCCAGCAGTGAAGACTGGGGGCCATATGGCTACACCTTC
TRBV5-1	TRBJ1-2	-	-	CASSLGAPRDYGYTF	TGCGCCAGCAGCTTGGGCGCCCCCCGCGACTATGGCTACACCTTC
TRBV6-1	TRBJ1-5	-	-	CASWGRIAEQPQHF	TGTGCCAGCTGGGGCCGGATAGCTGAACAGCCCCAGCATTTT
TRBV6-1	TRBJ1-1	-	-	CASSERDHSKAFF	TGTGCCAGCAGTGAACGAGATCATTCAAAAGCTTTCTTT